These 29 T cell receptor beta chains originate from one sample sequenced in a study of post-analysis software for immune sequencing data. Study conclusions and caveats: Five or six TRBV segments, TRBV5-6, TRBV5-1 and TRBV20-1 among them, were found more frequent in patients than controls.

Libraries were made from TCR beta cDNA, and they carried unique molecular identifiers. MiXCR was run by TCRdb on the PCR reads, yielding one entry per CDR3 protein. This table has about 760,000 distinct CDR3 sequences, roughly 29% appearing once. Their antigen targets remain unknown. The source material was blood. The source is a girl aged 5-17 years with multiple sclerosis.

The chain joins TRBV10-3 to TRBJ1-2; 8 nucleotides align to TRBD1. This CDR3 has 13 amino acids. CDR1 and CDR2 from the germline V gene are ENHRY and SYGVKD. After removal of 2 bases from V and 7 bases from J, the junction contained 3 bases not matched to a gene. The CDR3 DNA reads TGTGCCATCAGTGAGCCCGACAGGGGTGGCTACACCTTC. It is translated as CAISEPDRGGYTF.

The genes are TRBV14 and TRBJ2-3; possible D gene TRBD1, 6 bases. The germline CDR1 and CDR2 sequences are SGHDN and FVKESK. This CDR3 is 14 amino acids long. Trimming removed 1 base at V and 7 bases at J, with 12 bases between. The CDR3 loop is CASSQASGGNTQYF. In nucleotides, the CDR3 is TGTGCCAGCAGCCAAGCGTCTGGGGGCAATACGCAGTATTTT.

CDR3 sequence reads: CSARDPFSGRETQYF. The CDR3 nucleotides are TGCAGTGCTAGAGATCCGTTTAGCGGGAGGGAGACCCAGTACTTC. The chain uses TRBV20-1 and TRBJ2-5, with TRBD2 identical over 10 bases. V gave up 0 bases and J gave up 5 bases; unmatched junction bases: 6. The germline V gene encodes CDR1 DFQATT and CDR2 SNEGSKA (reference sequence). This CDR3 is 15 amino acids long.

In its sample, this clonotype was seen a few times. The J gene is TRBJ2-1, the V gene TRBV20-1; perhaps TRBD2 as D (6 bases). CDR3 size: 17 residues. Germline V gene sequence: CDR1 DFQATT, CDR2 SNEGSKA (reference sequence). V was pared by 6 bases and J by 5 bases, with 26 bases between. CDR3 coding DNA: TGCAGTGCCCCCCCTTTTTTGGGACTTCATGGGCACAATGAGCAGTTCTTC. Residues: CSAPPFLGLHGHNEQFF.

The sample holds a few counts of this clonotype. The V call is TRBV12-3 or TRBV12-4, the J call TRBJ2-7; D is ambiguous. The V end was cut by 6 bases, the J end by 5 bases, with 17 bases between. This CDR3 is 14 amino acids long. For the CDR3, the DNA is TGTGCCAGCAGCCGCGATCTTCCCAAGGACGAGCAGTACTTC. This codes for CASSRDLPKDEQYF.

This clonotype was detected a few times. The CDR3, as DNA: TGTGCCAGCAGCCTAGGACGGGGGGTCCCAGCTTTCTTT. Protein: CASSLGRGVPAFF. The rearrangement joins TRBV7-9 to TRBJ1-1, with a possible D match to TRBD1 (5 bases). The CDR3 extends over 13 amino acids. CDR1 and CDR2 from the germline V gene are SEHNR and FQNEAQ (reference sequence). V lost 5 bases and J lost 10, with 17 bases in between.

This clonotype was found a few times. V usage is TRBV28 and J usage is TRBJ2-5; D is possibly TRBD1 (6 bases). Near its end, the DNA agrees better with TRBJ2-7, so the J call may be wrong. Germline V lookup: CDR1 MDHEN, CDR2 SYDVKM. The CDR3 has 14 amino acids. This chain's CDR3 is CASSFPSRGHEQYF. CDR3 DNA sequence: TGTGCCAGCAGTTTCCCCTCCAGGGGCCACGAGCAGTACTTC.

This clonotype has a handful of counts. The gene calls are TRBV5-4 and TRBJ2-5; 8 bases align to TRBD2. V lost 2 bases, J lost 5 bases, and 5 bases stayed unmatched. Germline V lookup: CDR1 SGHNT, CDR2 YYREEE (reference sequence). The CDR3 length is 14 residues. CDR3 coding DNA: TGTGCCAGCAGCTTTCGGGGGGGCGCGGAGACCCAGTACTTC. Translating gives CASSFRGGAETQYF.

This chain joins TRBV10-3 and TRBJ2-1; D is possibly TRBD2 (6 bases). The CDR3 runs to 15 residues. Germline CDR1 and CDR2: ENHRY and SYGVKD. Trimming removed 3 bases at V and 3 bases at J, with 12 bases between. The CDR3 DNA sequence: TGTGCCATCAGTGATCGGGGGTCTAGCTACAATGAGCAGTTCTTC. Its translation is CAISDRGSSYNEQFF.

The DNA for the CDR3 is TGTGCCATCGGTGGGGGAGAGAGGGCAGATGGCTACACCTTC. Its translation: CAIGGGERADGYTF. The rearrangement links TRBV10-3 to TRBJ1-2; possible D gene TRBD1, 5 bases. V lost 8 bases and J 6 bases, leaving 19 bases between the germline ends. The CDR3 contains 14 residues. CDR1 ENHRY and CDR2 SYGVKD come from the germline V gene.

The V gene is TRBV28, the J gene TRBJ2-7, with 10 bases matching TRBD2. Germline-derived CDR1 and CDR2 are MDHEN and SYDVKM. Trimming cost V 8 bases and J 5 bases; bases outside gene matches: 12. The CDR3 extends over 15 amino acids. In DNA form, the CDR3 reads TGTGCCAGCGGCATAGCGGGAGGCCTTCCCCACGAGCAGTACTTC. Protein sequence: CASGIAGGLPHEQYF.

This clonotype was observed many times. The chain has TRBV20-1 and TRBJ2-7; a weak D match, TRBD2 (6 bases). The germline V gene has CDR1 DFQATT and CDR2 SNEGSKA (reference sequence). The CDR3 is 14 residues long. Trimming removed 1 base at V and 2 bases at J, with 12 bases between. The CDR3 region is CSARGPAGPYEQYF. CDR3 nucleotides: TGCAGTGCTAGAGGCCCAGCGGGTCCCTACGAGCAGTACTTC.

There are many counts of this clonotype. V and J are TRBV5-1 and TRBJ2-7; TRBD2 matches 11 bases. CDR1 is SGHRS and CDR2 is YFSETQ in the germline V gene. V was pared by 3 bases and J by 5 bases, with 4 bases of the junction left unmatched. The CDR3 has 14 amino acids. CDR3 in DNA: TGCGCCAGCAGCTCGCTGGGACTAGCGGACGAGCAGTACTTC. Translating gives CASSSLGLADEQYF. The full variable domain, with the rest looked up from reference TRBV5-1 and TRBJ2-7, is KAGVTQTPRYLIKTRGQQVTLSCSPISGHRSVSWYQQTPGQGLQFLFEYFSETQRNKGNFPGRFSGRQFSNSRSEMNVSTLELGDSALYLCASSSLGLADEQYFGPGTRLTVT.

This clonotype showed up many times. CDR3 bases: TGTGCCATCAGTGAGTCGGGCAGCGCCTACGAGCAGTACTTC. This translates into CAISESGSAYEQYF. The chain joins TRBV10-3 to TRBJ2-7; D is unresolved. In germline, CDR1 is ENHRY, CDR2 SYGVKD. The ends were cut back, 0 bases at V and 2 bases at J, with 8 bases in the middle. This CDR3 is built from 14 residues.

The V gene is TRBV4-3, the J gene TRBJ2-1; TRBD2 agrees at 7 bases. CDR1 is LGHNA, CDR2 YSLEER, per germline. The CDR3 spans 17 residues. J gave up 12 bases and V 0 bases, and 17 bases lay outside the gene matches. The CDR3 DNA follows: TGCGCCAGCAGCCAAGATGTTGGATGGGGGAGGGCCTTTGGGCAGTTCTTC. Translation: CASSQDVGWGRAFGQFF.

This clonotype appeared a few times. J is TRBJ2-3 and V is TRBV20-1, with D perhaps TRBD2 (6 bases). The CDR3 is 13 amino acids. Germline V gene data show CDR1 as DFQATT and CDR2 as SNEGSKA (reference sequence). V lost 2 bases to trimming and J lost 7 bases, with 13 bases between them. The CDR3 loop reads CSARSGGRNTQYF. Written as DNA, the CDR3 is TGCAGTGCTAGATCCGGGGGTAGGAATACGCAGTATTTT.

This clonotype turned up a few times. The rearrangement uses TRBV7-2 and TRBJ2-7; TRBD2 aligns across 9 bases. Germline CDR1 reads SGHTA; CDR2 reads FQGNSA. V lost 1 base to trimming and J lost 7 bases; unmatched junction nucleotides: 8. The CDR3 spans 15 residues. The CDR3 nucleotides are TGTGCCAGCAGCTTAGTCCGAGCGGGAGGTGGGGAGCAGTACTTC. Translation gives CASSLVRAGGGEQYF.

This clonotype occurred a few times. The chain carries TRBV4-1 and TRBJ1-1; D gene ambiguous. Per the germline V gene, CDR1 is MGHRA and CDR2 is YSYEKL. The CDR3 extends over 14 amino acids. V lost 1 base to trimming and J lost 8 bases, with 14 bases between them. The chain's CDR3 is CASSQVTPVSEAFF. The CDR3 nucleotides read TGCGCCAGCAGCCAAGTGACCCCAGTCTCGGAAGCTTTCTTT.

V and J are TRBV20-1 and TRBJ2-1, with TRBD2 identical over 7 bases. The CDR3 is 14 amino acids. Germline CDR1 reads DFQATT; CDR2 reads SNEGSKA (reference sequence). Losses at the gene ends were 0 bases for V and 5 bases for J; bases not matched to a gene: 4. CDR3 DNA sequence: TGCAGTGCTAGAGATGGGCGGGAGCACAATGAGCAGTTCTTC. The encoded protein is CSARDGREHNEQFF.

This clonotype was picked up many times. The chain uses TRBV7-9 and TRBJ2-7, with 7 bases lining up with TRBD1. The CDR3 is 14 amino acids. Germline V gene sequence: CDR1 SEHNR, CDR2 FQNEAQ (reference sequence). Losses at the gene ends were 6 bases for V and 2 bases for J; bases not matched to a gene: 7. The CDR3 is CASSHEGQPYEQYF. For the CDR3, the DNA is TGTGCCAGCAGTCACGAGGGACAGCCCTACGAGCAGTACTTC.

This clonotype occurred many times. V gene TRBV5-1 combines with J gene TRBJ2-5; D tentatively reads TRBD1 or TRBD2 (5 bases each). Per the germline V gene, CDR1 is SGHRS and CDR2 is YFSETQ. The CDR3 runs 14 residues. V gave up 0 bases and J gave up 5 bases, with 11 bases separating them. The CDR3 DNA sequence: TGCGCCAGCAGCTTGGGTCAGGGAGAGGAGACCCAGTACTTC. This translates into CASSLGQGEETQYF.

This clonotype was detected only a few times. The CDR3 DNA follows: TGTGCCAGCAGTATGATTGAGGTAGAGAATGAAGCTTTCTTT. Encoded protein: CASSMIEVENEAFF. The rearrangement uses TRBV12-3 or TRBV12-4 and TRBJ1-1; D is unclear. The CDR3 runs 14 residues. The ends were cut back, 5 bases at V and 7 bases at J, with 17 bases in the middle.

V is TRBV9 and J is TRBJ1-1; D unclear. The V end was cut by 4 bases, the J end by 0 bases, with 7 bases between. This CDR3 region has 13 residues. Germline CDR1 and CDR2: SGDLS and YYNGEE. CDR3 bases: TGTGCCAGCAGCTCAGCCCTGAACACTGAAGCTTTCTTT. Translating it yields CASSSALNTEAFF.

The chain links TRBV27 to TRBJ2-1, with a tentative D call TRBD2 (7 bases). The length of the CDR3 is 15 residues. The germline V gene has CDR1 MNHEY and CDR2 SMNVEV (reference sequence). The ends were cut back, 2 bases at V and 3 bases at J, with 11 bases in the middle. The CDR3 here is CASSLVRGGYNEQFF. The CDR3 DNA reads as TGTGCCAGCAGTTTAGTGAGGGGGGGCTACAATGAGCAGTTCTTC.

This chain joins TRBV6-6 and TRBJ2-5, with 7 bases fitting TRBD1. The trim removed 0 bases at V and 1 base at J, leaving 2 bases unmatched. Germline CDR1 is MNHNY and CDR2 is SVGAGI (reference sequence). CDR3 length equals 15 residues. This chain's CDR3 is CASSYSKGAQETQYF. The DNA of the CDR3 is TGTGCCAGCAGTTACTCGAAGGGGGCCCAAGAGACCCAGTACTTC.

V usage is TRBV11-1 and J usage is TRBJ2-5; TRBD2 might be the D (5 bases). The ends were cut back, 3 bases at V and 2 bases at J, with 13 bases in the middle. CDR1 is SGHAT, CDR2 FQDESV, per germline (reference sequence). The CDR3 covers 15 residues. In DNA form, the CDR3 reads TGTGCCAGCAGCTTTGAGGGAGTAAGGCAAGAGACCCAGTACTTC. The encoded protein is CASSFEGVRQETQYF. The variable domain in full, with the rest retrieved from reference TRBV11-1 and TRBJ2-5, is EAEVAQSPRYKITEKSQAVAFWCDPISGHATLYWYRQILGQGPELLVQFQDESVVDDSQLPKDRFSAERLKGVDSTLKIQPAELGDSAMYLCASSFEGVRQETQYFGPGTRLLVL.

This clonotype turned up a few times. This chain links TRBV10-3 with TRBJ2-3, with 9 bases fitting TRBD1. J lost 4 bases, V lost 7 bases, and 6 bases had no gene match. The germline V gene encodes CDR1 ENHRY and CDR2 SYGVKD. There are 14 residues in the CDR3. Here the CDR3 reads CAITRDRESDTQYF. CDR3 coding DNA: TGTGCCATCACCCGGGACAGGGAGTCAGATACGCAGTATTTT.

This clonotype has just a few counts. The chain links TRBV7-2 to TRBJ1-1, with D perhaps matching TRBD1 (5 bases). There are 16 residues in the CDR3. The germline V and J ends were trimmed by 3 bases and 1 base, with 15 bases remaining between them. The V gene's germline CDR1 is SGHTA and CDR2 FQGNSA. The CDR3 nucleotides are TGTGCCAGCAGCTTTGATCCGGGACGGCCGAACACTGAAGCTTTCTTT. Its translation is CASSFDPGRPNTEAFF.

This clonotype was detected a few times. This chain uses TRBV3-1 with TRBJ1-1; no clear D. Germline lookup yields CDR1 LGHDT and CDR2 YNNKEL (reference sequence). V was clipped by 0 bases and J by 5 bases, with 7 bases between them. This CDR3 comprises 13 residues. This CDR3 reads CASSQDLGTEAFF. DNA of the CDR3: TGTGCCAGCAGCCAAGACTTGGGGACTGAAGCTTTCTTT.